The 31 T cell receptor beta chains presented below share a single source sample, sequenced in a study of regulatory T cells in long-lasting Graves disease. Arm-PCR of CDR3 regions with iRepertoire HTBI primers generated TCR beta libraries. A single record per CDR3 protein comes from TCRdb applying MiXCR to the multiplex PCR reads. The sample holds fewer than 450,000 distinct CDR3 sequences, 15% seen once. Time point reported: newly diagnosed GD, antithyroid drugs for less than 3 months. After RNA was extracted from PBMCs, the TCR library was made from it. The same sample was also studied in work on T cells in Graves' hyperthyroidism and ophthalmopathy.

Sequencing used peripheral blood mononuclear cells (PBMCs), obtained at new diagnosis, from a patient treated with antithyroid drugs. The receptors shown here come from a woman aged 40 to 55 with Graves disease.

This clonotype has a count of ten or more. The chain recombines TRBV28 with TRBJ1-1; 8 bases map to TRBD1. Germline V CDR1 and CDR2: MDHEN, SYDVKM. CDR3 length: 15 residues. Germline trimming cut 5 bases from V and 0 bases from J; bases unmatched to any gene: 5. CDR3 DNA: TGTGCCAGCAGTCCCGGGGGACAGGTGAACACTGAAGCTTTCTTT. The encoded protein is CASSPGGQVNTEAFF.

The chain carries TRBV7-6 and TRBJ2-6, with 8 bases identical to TRBD1. CDR1 is SGHVS and CDR2 is FNYEAQ in the germline V gene. V trimming: 1 base; J trimming: 0 bases; junction bases outside the gene matches: 2. The CDR3 has 17 residues. In DNA, the CDR3 is TGTGCCAGCAGCTTAGACAGGGGGTACTCTGGGGCCAACGTCCTGACTTTC. Translated: CASSLDRGYSGANVLTF.

This clonotype showed up many times. The chain couples TRBV5-8 to TRBJ2-2, with 7 positions matching TRBD1. The CDR3 is 13 amino acids. Germline loops: CDR1 SGHTS, CDR2 YDEGEE. V trimming: 4 bases; J trimming: 6 bases; junction bases outside the gene matches: 3. The CDR3 DNA sequence: TGTGCCAGCAGCAGGGACAGATCCGGGGAGCTGTTTTTT. This translates into CASSRDRSGELFF.

This clonotype was counted at least ten times. This rearrangement joins TRBV27 to TRBJ2-7; the D gene is possibly TRBD1 (6 bases). The CDR3 is made up of 14 amino acids. CDR1 is MNHEY, CDR2 SMNVEV, per germline (reference sequence). V lost 5 bases, J lost 1 base, and 12 bases lay in between. The CDR3 DNA follows: TGTGCCAGCAGTCTCAGGGGCCCATCCTACGAGCAGTACTTC. Protein sequence: CASSLRGPSYEQYF.

There are a few counts of this clonotype. The chain carries TRBV10-2 and TRBJ2-5; the match to TRBD2 covers 7 bases. V was pared by 0 bases and J by 3 bases, with 7 bases of the junction left unmatched. CDR3 length equals 16 residues. CDR1 WSHSY and CDR2 SAAADI come from the germline V gene. The CDR3 DNA reads TGCGCCAGCAGTGAGTCGGGCGGCGGGAGTGAAGAGACCCAGTACTTC. This gives the protein CASSESGGGSEETQYF.

This clonotype was observed a handful of times. The chain employs TRBV20-1 and TRBJ2-2; 10 positions match TRBD2. J gave up 4 bases and V 4 bases, and 3 bases lay outside the gene matches. The CDR3 totals 14 residues. Germline CDR1 and CDR2: DFQATT and SNEGSKA (reference sequence). In DNA, the CDR3 is TGCAGTGCTAAGGGACTAGCGAGCACCGGGGAGCTGTTTTTT. Its translation: CSAKGLASTGELFF.

This clonotype has a count of ten or more. The chain uses TRBV29-1 and TRBJ2-5; possibly TRBD2 for D (6 bases). V was pared by 6 bases and J by 3 bases, with 11 bases between. Germline-derived CDR1 and CDR2 are SQVTM and ANQGSEA. The CDR3 runs to 12 residues. This chain's CDR3 is CSVGTVEETQYF. Written as DNA, the CDR3 is TGCAGCGTCGGGACTGTAGAAGAGACCCAGTACTTC.

This sequence joins TRBV18 and TRBJ2-1; 9 bases map to TRBD2. The J call may be in error: the DNA end matches TRBJ2-5 better. The CDR3 totals 16 residues. CDR1 and CDR2 (germline): KGHSH, LQKENI. This CDR3 is CASSPRTSVSSETQYF. Here the CDR3 DNA reads TGTGCCAGCTCACCACGGACTAGCGTCTCTAGCGAGACCCAGTACTTC.

This clonotype was counted many times. J is TRBJ1-1 and V is TRBV29-1, with 9 bases lining up with TRBD1. Trimming cost V 4 bases and J 5 bases; bases outside gene matches: 5. CDR1 SQVTM and CDR2 ANQGSEA come from the germline V gene. The CDR3 has 13 residues. The CDR3 nucleotides read TGCAGCGTTGGACAGGGGGTACGGACTGAAGCTTTCTTT. This translates into CSVGQGVRTEAFF.

To note about this clonotype: This sequence is one base from a far larger clone and is likely a read error. This chain links TRBV11-1 with TRBJ2-3, with 7 nucleotides matching TRBD1. The junction had 3 bases not matched to a gene; V was cut back by 2 bases and J by 1 base. The germline gives CDR1 SGHAT, CDR2 FQDESV (reference sequence). This CDR3 spans 15 amino acids. The DNA for the CDR3 is TGTGCCAGCAGCTTATGGGACAGTGGCACAGATACGCAGTATTTT. The encoded protein is CASSLWDSGTDTQYF.

This clonotype has a count of ten or more. The V and J genes are TRBV12-3 or TRBV12-4 and TRBJ2-5, with no clear D. The CDR3 length is 10 residues. Trimming stripped 8 bases from V and 6 bases from J, with 7 bases between. The CDR3 region has the DNA TGTGCCAGCGGTATCCAGACCCAGTACTTC. Its translation is CASGIQTQYF.

Ten or more counts support this clonotype. The V and J genes are TRBV7-6 and TRBJ2-1; D unresolved. The CDR3 is 12 residues long. With 5 bases removed from V and 7 bases from J, the gap between germline ends came to 9 bases. Germline lookup yields CDR1 SGHVS and CDR2 FNYEAQ. This chain's CDR3 is CASSPRMNEQFF. The CDR3 region has the DNA TGTGCCAGCAGCCCCCGTATGAATGAGCAGTTCTTC.

This sequence joins TRBV6-2 or TRBV6-3 and TRBJ2-5; D gene unclear. Trimming stripped 4 bases from V and 0 bases from J, with 12 bases between. In germline, CDR1 is MNHEY, CDR2 SVGEGT. This CDR3 is built from 15 residues. The CDR3 spells CASSSLRTYQETQYF. The CDR3 DNA is TGTGCCAGCAGTTCATTACGTACGTACCAAGAGACCCAGTACTTC.

About this clonotype: One end of the junction fails to match germline, which may point to a read error. The rearrangement uses TRBV6-2 or TRBV6-3 and TRBJ2-7; D tentatively reads TRBD1 or TRBD2 (6 bases each). The CDR3 runs to 14 residues. Per germline, CDR1 MNHEY and CDR2 SVGEGT. The CDR3 nucleotides are TGTGCCAGCAGTTACACCCCCGGGGGCTACGAGCGGTACTTC. It specifies CASSYTPGGYERYF.

This clonotype was recorded many times. CDR3 nucleotide sequence: TGTGCCAGCAGTCTAACGGACAGATACTACGAGCAGTACTTC. The encoded protein is CASSLTDRYYEQYF. V gene TRBV28 combines with J gene TRBJ2-7; tentative D call: TRBD1 (6 bases). This CDR3 is 14 amino acids long. Germline loops: CDR1 MDHEN, CDR2 SYDVKM. Between the trimmed V and J ends, which lost 5 bases and 3 bases, there was a span of 14 bases.

The rearrangement uses TRBV15 and TRBJ2-7; 8 bases are a match to TRBD1. Germline CDR1 is LNHNV and CDR2 is YYDKDF (reference sequence). CDR3 size: 14 residues. V trimming: 0 bases; J trimming: 9 bases; junction bases outside the gene matches: 7. CDR3 nucleotides: TGTGCCACCAGCAGAGATCCAAAGGACAGGGCGCAGTACTTC. Translating it yields CATSRDPKDRAQYF.

Details on this clonotype: This may arise from a read error, as a much more abundant clone is one base away. The chain carries TRBV19 and TRBJ2-1; D is perhaps TRBD2 (6 bases). This CDR3 is 14 amino acids long. Deletions cut 3 bases from V and 2 bases from J, with 8 bases between. CDR1 LNHDA and CDR2 SQIVND come from the germline V gene (reference sequence). The CDR3 reads CASSMGGTYNEQFF. The CDR3 bases are TGTGCCAGTAGTATGGGGGGAACCTACAATGAGCAGTTCTTC.

This clonotype was detected many times. V gene TRBV2 combines with J gene TRBJ2-3; 8 bases match TRBD2. The CDR3 is made up of 13 amino acids. CDR1 and CDR2 (germline): SNHLY, FYNNEI. V lost 7 bases, J lost 10 bases, and 10 bases stayed unmatched. This CDR3 reads CASTGGAGAAQYF. The CDR3 DNA sequence: TGTGCCAGCACCGGGGGAGCGGGAGCGGCGCAGTATTTT.

This clonotype was counted ten times or more. One end of the junction does not line up with germline, which may come from a read error. The J gene is TRBJ2-1, the V gene TRBV7-2; 9 bases align to TRBD2. The length of the CDR3 is 13 residues. Germline V gene data show CDR1 as SGHTA and CDR2 as FQGNSA. The CDR3 DNA follows: TGTGCCAGCAGCGTAGCGGGAGTCGATGAGCAGTTCTTC. Residues: CASSVAGVDEQFF.

The sample holds many counts of this clonotype. The chain joins TRBV15 to TRBJ2-1, with 9 bases that match TRBD2. V lost 0 bases and J lost 7; bases outside the gene matches: 7. The germline V gene encodes CDR1 LNHNV and CDR2 YYDKDF (reference sequence). The CDR3 covers 16 residues. Written as DNA, the CDR3 is TGTGCCACCAGCAGAGATTTGGCTAGCGGGATAAATGAGCAGTTCTTC. Its translation: CATSRDLASGINEQFF.

The chain combines TRBV5-6 with TRBJ2-7, with a possible D match to TRBD1 (5 bases). This CDR3 has 14 residues. V was shortened by 4 bases and J by 2 bases, with 13 bases between the two germline ends. Germline V lookup: CDR1 SGHDT, CDR2 YYEEEE. This chain's CDR3 is CASSLPDSPYEQYF. The CDR3 DNA sequence: TGTGCCAGCAGCCTACCAGACAGCCCCTACGAGCAGTACTTC.

Concerning this clonotype: A much bigger clone sits one base away, suggesting this may be a read error. The J gene is TRBJ1-2, the V gene TRBV2; tentative D call: TRBD1 (5 bases). Trimming removed 10 bases at V and 4 bases at J, with 19 bases between. This CDR3 is 14 amino acids long. Germline V gene data show CDR1 as SNHLY and CDR2 as FYNNEI. This CDR3 is CATNGKRTIYGYTF. CDR3 in DNA: TGTGCCACCAATGGAAAAAGGACAATCTATGGCTACACCTTC.

This clonotype appeared many times. V is TRBV3-1 and J is TRBJ2-7; D is unclear. Looked up from germline, CDR1 is LGHDT and CDR2 is YNNKEL (reference sequence). The CDR3 has 12 residues. Between the trimmed V and J ends, which lost 1 base and 0 bases, there was a span of 1 base. This CDR3 is CASSQGSYEQYF. The CDR3 DNA is TGTGCCAGCAGCCAAGGCTCCTACGAGCAGTACTTC.

This clonotype was counted at least ten times. V is TRBV18 and J is TRBJ1-5; possibly TRBD1 for D (5 bases). Per the germline V gene, CDR1 is KGHSH and CDR2 is LQKENI. V shed 3 bases and J shed 3 bases, with 12 bases lying between them. The CDR3 is 15 amino acids. CDR3 in DNA: TGTGCCAGCTCACCGACAGCAATATACAATCAGCCCCAGCATTTT. Its translation: CASSPTAIYNQPQHF.

This clonotype came up once. This sequence joins TRBV29-1 and TRBJ2-5; no clear D. The length of the CDR3 is 11 residues. CDR1 and CDR2 from the germline V gene are SQVTM and ANQGSEA. Trimming shortened V by 6 bases and J by 5 bases, and 10 bases separated the two germline ends. CDR3: CSVKGLETQYF. The DNA of the CDR3 is TGCAGCGTAAAAGGGTTGGAGACCCAGTACTTC.

This clonotype appeared many times. The V call is TRBV29-1, the J call TRBJ2-1, with D perhaps matching TRBD2 (6 bases). Germline-derived CDR1 and CDR2 are SQVTM and ANQGSEA. The CDR3 length is 15 residues. V lost 3 bases and J lost 1, with 13 bases in between. DNA for the CDR3: TGCAGCGTTGAGGGGGGAAGGGGTTCCTACAATGAGCAGTTCTTC. Encoded protein: CSVEGGRGSYNEQFF.

The CDR3 sequence is CAISEPDTGVHEQYF. Here the CDR3 DNA reads TGTGCCATCAGCGAACCGGATACGGGGGTACACGAGCAGTACTTC. The V gene is TRBV10-3, the J gene TRBJ2-7; D is possibly TRBD2 (6 bases). The CDR3 contains 15 residues. V was shortened by 6 bases and J by 5 bases, with 20 bases between the two germline ends. CDR1 and CDR2 (germline): ENHRY, SYGVKD.

Ten or more counts support this clonotype. V gene TRBV12-5 combines with J gene TRBJ2-7, with 7 bases fitting TRBD1. CDR1 LGHNT and CDR2 FRNRAP come from the germline V gene. The CDR3 runs 10 residues. V shed 6 bases, J shed 11 bases, and the junction held 4 bases outside the gene matches. The CDR3 spells CASGIGGEYF. CDR3 bases: TGTGCTAGTGGCATAGGGGGCGAGTACTTC.

This clonotype appeared a few times. The V and J genes are TRBV6-4 and TRBJ2-3, with 9 bases fitting TRBD1. Losses at the gene ends were 3 bases for V and 4 bases for J; bases not matched to a gene: 2. The CDR3 sequence is 14 residues long. Germline assignment: CDR1 MRHNA and CDR2 SNTAGT. The CDR3 sequence is CASSEGTGSDTQYF. CDR3 DNA: TGTGCCAGCAGTGAAGGGACAGGGTCAGATACGCAGTATTTT.

This clonotype came up many times. V usage is TRBV28 and J usage is TRBJ2-1; D may correspond to TRBD1 or TRBD2 (5 bases each). V lost 7 bases to trimming and J lost 5 bases, with 18 bases between them. Per the germline V gene, CDR1 is MDHEN and CDR2 is SYDVKM. The CDR3 has 15 amino acids. Written as DNA, the CDR3 is TGTGCCAGCACCGTCAACCGGGACGGAAACAATGAGCAGTTCTTC. It yields the protein CASTVNRDGNNEQFF.

This clonotype was counted between two and nine times. J is TRBJ2-2 and V is TRBV5-1; tentative D call: TRBD1 (6 bases). Per germline, CDR1 SGHRS and CDR2 YFSETQ. V lost 0 bases, J lost 3 bases, and 12 bases lay in between. CDR3 length equals 16 residues. Here the CDR3 DNA reads TGCGCCAGCAGCTTGGAAACAGGGTTGTACACCGGGGAGCTGTTTTTT. Its translation: CASSLETGLYTGELFF.